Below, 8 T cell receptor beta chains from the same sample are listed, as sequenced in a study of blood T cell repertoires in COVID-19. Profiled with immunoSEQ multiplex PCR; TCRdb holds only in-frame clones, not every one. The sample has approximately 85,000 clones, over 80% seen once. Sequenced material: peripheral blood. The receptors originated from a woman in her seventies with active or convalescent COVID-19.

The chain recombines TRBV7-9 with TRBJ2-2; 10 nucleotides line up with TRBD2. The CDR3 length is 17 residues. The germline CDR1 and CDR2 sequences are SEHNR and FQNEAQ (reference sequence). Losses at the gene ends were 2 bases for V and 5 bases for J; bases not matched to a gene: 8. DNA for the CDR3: TGTGCCAGCAGCTTAATGCCTAGCGGGGGCGAGACCGGGGAGCTGTTTTTT. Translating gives CASSLMPSGGETGELFF.

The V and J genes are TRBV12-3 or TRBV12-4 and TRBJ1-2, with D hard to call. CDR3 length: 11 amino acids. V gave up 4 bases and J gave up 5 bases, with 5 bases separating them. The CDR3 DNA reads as TGTGCCAGCAGTTCGGTTTATGGCTACACCTTC. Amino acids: CASSSVYGYTF.

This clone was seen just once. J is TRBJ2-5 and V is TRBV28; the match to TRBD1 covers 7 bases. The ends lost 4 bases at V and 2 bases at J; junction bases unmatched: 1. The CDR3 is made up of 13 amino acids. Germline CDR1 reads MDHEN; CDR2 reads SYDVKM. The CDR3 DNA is TGTGCCAGCAGTTCAGGGGGACAAGAGACCCAGTACTTC. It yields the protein CASSSGGQETQYF.

The CDR3 loop is CASSLFRLGPPVGQETQYF. DNA of the CDR3: TGTGCCAGCAGCTTATTTCGATTGGGGCCGCCGGTGGGACAAGAGACCCAGTACTTC. This chain joins TRBV11-2 and TRBJ2-5, with D possibly TRBD1 on 5 matching bases. The length of the CDR3 is 19 residues. Germline V gene lookup returns CDR1 SGHAT and CDR2 FQNNGV. Trimming pared 2 bases from V and 2 bases from J, leaving 24 bases between.

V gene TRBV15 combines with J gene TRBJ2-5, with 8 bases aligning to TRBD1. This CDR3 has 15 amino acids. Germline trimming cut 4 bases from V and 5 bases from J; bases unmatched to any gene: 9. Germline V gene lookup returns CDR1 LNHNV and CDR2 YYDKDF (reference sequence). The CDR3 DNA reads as TGTGCCACCAGCAACCTGCAGGGGGCGGCGGAGACCCAGTACTTC. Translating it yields CATSNLQGAAETQYF.

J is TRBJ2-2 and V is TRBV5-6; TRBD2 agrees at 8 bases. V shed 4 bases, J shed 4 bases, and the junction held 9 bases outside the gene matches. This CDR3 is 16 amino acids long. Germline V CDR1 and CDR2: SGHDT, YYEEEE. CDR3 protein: CASSRVGTSGTGELFF. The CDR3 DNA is TGTGCCAGCAGCCGCGTCGGGACTAGTGGCACCGGGGAGCTGTTTTTT.

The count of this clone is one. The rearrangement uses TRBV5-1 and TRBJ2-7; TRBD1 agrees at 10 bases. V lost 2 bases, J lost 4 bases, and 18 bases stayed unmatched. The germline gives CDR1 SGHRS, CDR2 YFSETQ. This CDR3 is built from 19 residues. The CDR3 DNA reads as TGCGCCAGCAGCTTTAAAGTCGGACAGGGGGTCCTAGAATGGTACGAGCAGTACTTC. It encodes CASSFKVGQGVLEWYEQYF.

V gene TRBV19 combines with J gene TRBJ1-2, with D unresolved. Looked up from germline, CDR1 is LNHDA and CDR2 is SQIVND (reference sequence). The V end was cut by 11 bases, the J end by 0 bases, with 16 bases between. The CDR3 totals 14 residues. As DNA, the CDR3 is TGTGCCCCAACTCATCAGAGGGCTAACTATGGCTACACCTTC. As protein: CAPTHQRANYGYTF.